Below, 8 T cell receptor beta chains from the same sample are listed, as sequenced in a study of graft-versus-host responses after intestinal transplantation. Assay used: immunoSEQ multiplex PCR; TCRdb lists only in-frame clones, some missing. The table includes approximately 50,000 clones, around 90% detected once. The specimen was PBMCs, collected 26 days after transplant. These receptors originate from a human patient who received an intestinal transplant, so some T cells may come from the graft donor.

This chain links TRBV5-4 with TRBJ2-7, with 10 bases lining up with TRBD2. CDR3 length: 14 residues. J gave up 3 bases and V 3 bases, and 3 bases lay outside the gene matches. Germline V gives CDR1 SGHNT, CDR2 YYREEE (reference sequence). The CDR3 sequence is CASSSSGGGYEQYF. Written as DNA, the CDR3 is TGTGCCAGCAGCTCGAGCGGGGGGGGCTACGAGCAGTACTTC.

The chain links TRBV5-1 to TRBJ2-7, with TRBD2 identical over 7 bases. This CDR3 is built from 14 residues. Germline loops: CDR1 SGHRS, CDR2 YFSETQ. The trim removed 4 bases at V and 0 bases at J, leaving 4 bases unmatched. CDR3 in DNA: TGCGCCAGCAGCCTCGGGGGGTTCTCCTACGAGCAGTACTTC. Its protein is CASSLGGFSYEQYF.

This chain uses TRBV5-8 with TRBJ1-2, with 10 nucleotides matching TRBD1. Germline CDR1 is SGHTS and CDR2 is YDEGEE. The CDR3 is 15 residues long. Trimming took 1 base from V and 4 from J; bases not matched to a gene: 4. The CDR3 loop reads CASSLNRDRGYGYTF. The CDR3 bases are TGTGCCAGCAGCTTGAACCGGGACAGGGGCTATGGCTACACCTTC.

The J gene is TRBJ1-2, the V gene TRBV27, with 10 bases aligning to TRBD1. The germline V gene has CDR1 MNHEY and CDR2 SMNVEV (reference sequence). The V gene end was trimmed by 5 bases and the J gene end by 5 bases; junction bases not matched to a gene: 5. The CDR3 length is 14 residues. DNA of the CDR3: TGTGCCAGCAGTCCCGGGACAGGGGCTTATGGCTACACCTTC. Translated, it gives CASSPGTGAYGYTF.

This chain joins TRBV5-1 and TRBJ2-7; 11 nucleotides agree with TRBD2. This CDR3 region has 19 residues. Per germline, CDR1 SGHRS and CDR2 YFSETQ. Germline trimming cut 4 bases from V and 2 bases from J; bases unmatched to any gene: 17. The CDR3 DNA sequence: TGCGCCAGCAGCGTTGGGAGTTTACTAGCGGGAGAGGTCCCCTACGAGCAGTACTTC. Its protein is CASSVGSLLAGEVPYEQYF.

The V call is TRBV5-1, the J call TRBJ1-4, with 7 bases that match TRBD1. This CDR3 has 17 amino acids. V shed 0 bases, J shed 1 base, and the junction held 6 bases outside the gene matches. From germline, CDR1 is SGHRS and CDR2 YFSETQ. The CDR3 protein is CASSLEGGPRTNEKLFF. CDR3 bases: TGCGCCAGCAGCTTGGAAGGGGGCCCGCGAACTAATGAAAAACTGTTTTTT.

V usage is TRBV19 and J usage is TRBJ1-5; D not resolved. This CDR3 has 17 amino acids. Germline CDR1 LNHDA, CDR2 SQIVND (reference sequence). The germline V and J ends were trimmed by 1 base and 0 bases, with 13 bases remaining between them. The CDR3 DNA sequence: TGTGCCAGTAGTATAGGGAGAAGGATTTCTAGCAATCAGCCCCAGCATTTT. It codes for CASSIGRRISSNQPQHF. The complete variable domain, with remaining parts taken from reference TRBV19 and TRBJ1-5, reads DGGITQSPKYLFRKEGQNVTLSCEQNLNHDAMYWYRQDPGQGLRLIYYSQIVNDFQKGDIAEGYSVSREKKESFPLTVTSAQKNPTAFYLCASSIGRRISSNQPQHFGDGTRLSIL.

The chain joins TRBV28 to TRBJ2-3; D is possibly TRBD1 (6 bases). The V and J ends lost 3 bases and 4 bases respectively, with 23 bases between them. The CDR3 is 18 amino acids. The germline CDR1 and CDR2 sequences are MDHEN and SYDVKM. CDR3 amino acids: CASSFVVYASSGADTQYF. As DNA, the CDR3 is TGTGCCAGCAGTTTTGTTGTTTACGCTAGTTCAGGGGCAGATACGCAGTATTTT. The full variable domain, rest sourced from reference TRBV28 and TRBJ2-3, is DVKVTQSSRYLVKRTGEKVFLECVQDMDHENMFWYRQDPGLGLRLIYFSYDVKMKEKGDIPEGYSVSREKKERFSLILESASTNQTSMYLCASSFVVYASSGADTQYFGPGTRLTVL.